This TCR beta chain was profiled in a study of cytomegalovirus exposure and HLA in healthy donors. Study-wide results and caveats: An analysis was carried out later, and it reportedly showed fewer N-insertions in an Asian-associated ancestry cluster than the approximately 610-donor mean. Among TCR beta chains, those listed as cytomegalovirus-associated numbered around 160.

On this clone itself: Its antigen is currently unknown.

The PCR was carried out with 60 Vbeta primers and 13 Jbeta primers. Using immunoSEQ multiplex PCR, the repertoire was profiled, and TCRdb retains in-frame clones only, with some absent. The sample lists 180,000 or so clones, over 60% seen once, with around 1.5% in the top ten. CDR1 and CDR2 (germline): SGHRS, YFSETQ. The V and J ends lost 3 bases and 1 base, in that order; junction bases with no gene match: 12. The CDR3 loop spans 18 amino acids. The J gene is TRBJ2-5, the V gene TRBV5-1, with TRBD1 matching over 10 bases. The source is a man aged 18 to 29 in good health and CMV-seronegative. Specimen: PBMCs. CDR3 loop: CASSSHLTGGVIQETQYF. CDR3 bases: TGCGCCAGCAGCTCGCACCTGACAGGGGGCGTAATCCAAGAGACCCAGTACTTC. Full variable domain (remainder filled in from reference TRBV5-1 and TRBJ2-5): KAGVTQTPRYLIKTRGQQVTLSCSPISGHRSVSWYQQTPGQGLQFLFEYFSETQRNKGNFPGRFSGRQFSNSRSEMNVSTLELGDSALYLCASSSHLTGGVIQETQYFGPGTRLLVL.